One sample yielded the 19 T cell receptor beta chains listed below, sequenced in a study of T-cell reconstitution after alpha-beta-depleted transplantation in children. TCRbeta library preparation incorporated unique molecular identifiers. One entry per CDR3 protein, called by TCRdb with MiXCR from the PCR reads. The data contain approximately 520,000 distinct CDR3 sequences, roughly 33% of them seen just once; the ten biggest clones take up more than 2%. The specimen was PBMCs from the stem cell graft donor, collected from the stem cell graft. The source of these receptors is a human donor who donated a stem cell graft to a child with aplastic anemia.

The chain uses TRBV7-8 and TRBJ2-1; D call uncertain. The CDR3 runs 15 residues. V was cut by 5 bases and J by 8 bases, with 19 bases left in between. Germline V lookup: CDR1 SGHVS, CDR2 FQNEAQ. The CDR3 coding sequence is TGTGCCAGCAGCACCCGGACGGCCCTCAAGGATGAGCAGTTCTTC. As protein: CASSTRTALKDEQFF.

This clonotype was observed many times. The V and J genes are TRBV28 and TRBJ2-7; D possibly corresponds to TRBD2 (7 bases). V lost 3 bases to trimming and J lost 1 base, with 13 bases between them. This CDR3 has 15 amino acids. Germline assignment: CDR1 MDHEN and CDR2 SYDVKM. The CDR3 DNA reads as TGTGCCAGCAGTTTGGCGGGGGCCTCTTCCTACGAGCAGTACTTC. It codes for CASSLAGASSYEQYF.

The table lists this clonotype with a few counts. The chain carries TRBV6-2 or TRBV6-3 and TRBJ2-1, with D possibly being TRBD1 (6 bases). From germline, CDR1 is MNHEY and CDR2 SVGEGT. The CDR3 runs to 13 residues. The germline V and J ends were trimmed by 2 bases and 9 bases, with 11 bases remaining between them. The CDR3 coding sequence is TGTGCCAGCAGTTACCATAGAGGGGGTGAGCAGTTCTTC. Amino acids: CASSYHRGGEQFF.

This CDR3 is CASSALAGVYNEQFF. CDR3 nucleotides: TGTGCCAGTAGTGCACTAGCGGGAGTCTACAATGAGCAGTTCTTC. The J gene is TRBJ2-1, the V gene TRBV19; 11 bases map to TRBD2. V dropped 5 bases and J dropped 3; count of bases not matched to a gene: 3. The CDR3 extends over 15 amino acids. CDR1 and CDR2 from the germline V gene are LNHDA and SQIVND (reference sequence).

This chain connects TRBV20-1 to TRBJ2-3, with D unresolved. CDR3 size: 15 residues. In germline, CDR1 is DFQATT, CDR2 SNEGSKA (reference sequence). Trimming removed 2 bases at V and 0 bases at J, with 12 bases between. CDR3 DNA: TGCAGTGCTAGAAAGGGTCAAACTAGCACAGATACGCAGTATTTT. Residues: CSARKGQTSTDTQYF.

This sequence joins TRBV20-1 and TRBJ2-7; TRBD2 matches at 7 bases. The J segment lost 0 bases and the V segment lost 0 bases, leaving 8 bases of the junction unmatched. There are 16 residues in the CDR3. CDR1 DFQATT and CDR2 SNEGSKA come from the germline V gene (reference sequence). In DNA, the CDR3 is TGCAGTGCTAGAGAATTGAGCGGGGAGCTCTCCTACGAGCAGTACGTC. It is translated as CSARELSGELSYEQYV.

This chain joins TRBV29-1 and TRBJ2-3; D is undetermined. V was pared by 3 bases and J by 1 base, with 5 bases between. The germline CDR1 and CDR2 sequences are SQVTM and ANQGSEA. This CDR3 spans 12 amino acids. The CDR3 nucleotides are TGCAGCGTTGATGAGGGCACAGATACGCAGTATTTT. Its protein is CSVDEGTDTQYF.

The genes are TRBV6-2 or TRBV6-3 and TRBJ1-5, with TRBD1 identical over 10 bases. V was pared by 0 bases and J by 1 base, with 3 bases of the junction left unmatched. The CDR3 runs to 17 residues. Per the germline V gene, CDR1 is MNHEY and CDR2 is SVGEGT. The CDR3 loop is CASSYSRQGASNQPQHF. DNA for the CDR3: TGTGCCAGCAGTTACTCGAGACAGGGGGCAAGCAATCAGCCCCAGCATTTT.

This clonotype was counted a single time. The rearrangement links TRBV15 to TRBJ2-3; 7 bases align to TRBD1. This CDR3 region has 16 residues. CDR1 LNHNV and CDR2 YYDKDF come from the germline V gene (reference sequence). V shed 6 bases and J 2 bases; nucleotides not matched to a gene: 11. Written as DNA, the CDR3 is TGTGCCACCAGTAGACGCACAGGGGCGAACACAGATACGCAGTATTTT. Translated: CATSRRTGANTDTQYF.

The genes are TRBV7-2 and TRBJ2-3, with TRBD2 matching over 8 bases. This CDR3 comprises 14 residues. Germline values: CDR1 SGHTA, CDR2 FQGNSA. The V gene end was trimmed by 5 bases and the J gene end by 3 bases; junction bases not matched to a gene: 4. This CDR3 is CASSRGGGTDTQYF. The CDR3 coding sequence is TGTGCCAGCAGCCGGGGGGGAGGTACAGATACGCAGTATTTT.

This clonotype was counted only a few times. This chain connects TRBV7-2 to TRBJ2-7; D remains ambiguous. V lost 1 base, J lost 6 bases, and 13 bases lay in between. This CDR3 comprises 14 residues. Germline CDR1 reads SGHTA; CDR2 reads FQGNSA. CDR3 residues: CASSLEPSSSEQYV. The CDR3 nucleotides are TGTGCCAGCAGCTTAGAGCCCAGTTCTAGCGAGCAGTACGTC.

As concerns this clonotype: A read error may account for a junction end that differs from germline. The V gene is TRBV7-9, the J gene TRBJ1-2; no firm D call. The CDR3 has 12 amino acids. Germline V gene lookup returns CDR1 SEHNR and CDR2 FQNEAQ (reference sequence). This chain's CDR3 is CASSKDNFGYTF. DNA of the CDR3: TGTGCCAGCAGCAAAGACAACTTTGGCTACACCTTC.

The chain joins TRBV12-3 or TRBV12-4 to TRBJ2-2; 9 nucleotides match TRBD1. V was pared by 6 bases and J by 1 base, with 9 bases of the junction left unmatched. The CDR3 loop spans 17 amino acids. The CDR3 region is CASSSPPGQGNTGELFF. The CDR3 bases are TGTGCCAGCAGCTCCCCCCCGGGACAGGGGAACACCGGGGAGCTGTTTTTT.

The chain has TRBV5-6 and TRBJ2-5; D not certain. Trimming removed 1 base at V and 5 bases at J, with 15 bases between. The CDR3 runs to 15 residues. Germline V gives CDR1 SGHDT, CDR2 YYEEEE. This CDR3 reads CASSLLITGSETQYF. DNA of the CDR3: TGTGCCAGCAGCTTGCTAATCACCGGCTCGGAGACCCAGTACTTC.

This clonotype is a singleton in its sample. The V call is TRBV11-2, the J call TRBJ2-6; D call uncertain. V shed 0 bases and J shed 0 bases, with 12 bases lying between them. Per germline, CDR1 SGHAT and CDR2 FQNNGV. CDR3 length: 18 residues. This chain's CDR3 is CASSLEHNLFSGANVLTF. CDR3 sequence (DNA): TGTGCCAGCAGCTTAGAACACAACCTTTTCTCTGGGGCCAACGTCCTGACTTTC.

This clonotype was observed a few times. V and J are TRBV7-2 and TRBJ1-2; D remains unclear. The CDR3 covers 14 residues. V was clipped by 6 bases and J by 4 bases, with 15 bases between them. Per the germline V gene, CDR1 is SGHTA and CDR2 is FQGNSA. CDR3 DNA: TGTGCCAGCAGTTCTCGGGCAGCGACCTATGGCTACACCTTC. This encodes CASSSRAATYGYTF.

CDR3 bases: TGTGCCAGCTCGCCGGCCGAGGACTACTATGGCTACACCTTC. It is translated as CASSPAEDYYGYTF. The chain recombines TRBV18 with TRBJ1-2; D not certain. This CDR3 is 14 amino acids long. V lost 6 bases to trimming and J lost 3 bases, with 14 bases between them. CDR1 and CDR2 (germline): KGHSH, LQKENI.

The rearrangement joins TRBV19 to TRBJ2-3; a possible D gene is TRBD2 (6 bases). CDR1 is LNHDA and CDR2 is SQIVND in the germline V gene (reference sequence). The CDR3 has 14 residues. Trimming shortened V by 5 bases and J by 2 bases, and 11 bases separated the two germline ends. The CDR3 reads CASSVGTPTDTQYF. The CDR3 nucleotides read TGTGCCAGTAGTGTTGGGACTCCCACAGATACGCAGTATTTT.

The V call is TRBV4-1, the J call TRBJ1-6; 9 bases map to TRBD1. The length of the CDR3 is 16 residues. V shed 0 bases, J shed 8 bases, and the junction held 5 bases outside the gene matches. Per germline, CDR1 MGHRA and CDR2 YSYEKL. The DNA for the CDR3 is TGCGCCAGCAGCCAAGATTCAGGACAGGGGTATTCACCCCTCCACTTT. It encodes CASSQDSGQGYSPLHF.